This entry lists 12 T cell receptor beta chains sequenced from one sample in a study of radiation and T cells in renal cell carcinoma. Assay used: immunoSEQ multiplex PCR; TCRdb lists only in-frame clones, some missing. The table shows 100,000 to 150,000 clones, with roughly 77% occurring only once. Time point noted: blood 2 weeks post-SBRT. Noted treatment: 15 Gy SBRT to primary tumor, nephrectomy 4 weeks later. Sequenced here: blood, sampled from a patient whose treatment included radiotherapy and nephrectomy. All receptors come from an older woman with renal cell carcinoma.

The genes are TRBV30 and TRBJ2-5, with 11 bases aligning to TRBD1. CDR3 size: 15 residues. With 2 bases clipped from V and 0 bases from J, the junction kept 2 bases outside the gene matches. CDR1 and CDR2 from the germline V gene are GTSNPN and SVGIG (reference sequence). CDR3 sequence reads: CAWSPGQGDQETQYF. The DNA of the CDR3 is TGTGCCTGGAGTCCGGGACAGGGGGACCAAGAGACCCAGTACTTC. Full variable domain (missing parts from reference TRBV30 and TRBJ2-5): SQTIHQWPATLVQPVGSPLSLECTVEGTSNPNLYWYRQAAGRGLQLLFYSVGIGQISSEVPQNLSASRPQDRQFILSSKKLLLSDSGFYLCAWSPGQGDQETQYFGPGTRLLVL.

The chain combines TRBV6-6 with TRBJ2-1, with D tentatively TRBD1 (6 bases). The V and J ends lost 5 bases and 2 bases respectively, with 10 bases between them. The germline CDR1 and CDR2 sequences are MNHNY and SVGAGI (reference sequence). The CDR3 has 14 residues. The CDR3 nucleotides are TGTGCCAGCAGTGGCCCAGGGGCCTACAATGAGCAGTTCTTC. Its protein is CASSGPGAYNEQFF.

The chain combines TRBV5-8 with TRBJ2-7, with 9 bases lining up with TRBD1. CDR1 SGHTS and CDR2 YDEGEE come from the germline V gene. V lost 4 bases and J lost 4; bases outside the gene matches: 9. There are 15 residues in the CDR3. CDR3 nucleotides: TGTGCCAGCAGCCTCGTAGGACAGGGGCTGTACGAGCAGTACTTC. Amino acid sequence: CASSLVGQGLYEQYF.

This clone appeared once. CDR3 DNA: TGTGCCAGCAGTTTATCGACAGCTTTCTATGGCTACACCTTC. Protein sequence: CASSLSTAFYGYTF. The chain is built from TRBV28 and TRBJ1-2; a weak D match, TRBD1 (5 bases). The V gene lost 1 base and the J gene lost 4 bases, with 10 bases spanning the gap. Per the germline V gene, CDR1 is MDHEN and CDR2 is SYDVKM. CDR3 length: 14 residues.

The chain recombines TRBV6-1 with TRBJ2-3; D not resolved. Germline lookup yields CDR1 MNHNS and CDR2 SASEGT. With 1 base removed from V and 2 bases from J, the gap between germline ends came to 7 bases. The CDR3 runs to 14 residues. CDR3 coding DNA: TGTGCCAGCAGTGAAGAAAGGTACACAGATACGCAGTATTTT. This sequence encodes CASSEERYTDTQYF.

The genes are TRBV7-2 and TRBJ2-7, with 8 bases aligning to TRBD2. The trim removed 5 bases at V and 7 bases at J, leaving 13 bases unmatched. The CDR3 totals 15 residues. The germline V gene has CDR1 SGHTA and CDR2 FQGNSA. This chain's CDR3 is CASSPGGAGVEEQYF. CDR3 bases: TGTGCCAGCAGCCCCGGTGGAGCGGGAGTGGAGGAGCAGTACTTC.

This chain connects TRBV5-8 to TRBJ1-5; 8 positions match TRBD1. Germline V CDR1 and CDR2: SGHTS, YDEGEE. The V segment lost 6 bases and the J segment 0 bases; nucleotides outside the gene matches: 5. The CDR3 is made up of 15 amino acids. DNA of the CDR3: TGTGCCAGCACCCAGACAGGGGATAGCAATCAGCCCCAGCATTTT. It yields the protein CASTQTGDSNQPQHF.

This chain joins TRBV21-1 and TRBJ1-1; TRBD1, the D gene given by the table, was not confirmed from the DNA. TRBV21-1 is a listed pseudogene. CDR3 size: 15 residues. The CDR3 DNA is TGTGCCAGCAGCAAAAGGGACAGGGCGTTTCGAGCAGCTTTCTTT. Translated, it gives CASSKRDRAFRAAFF.

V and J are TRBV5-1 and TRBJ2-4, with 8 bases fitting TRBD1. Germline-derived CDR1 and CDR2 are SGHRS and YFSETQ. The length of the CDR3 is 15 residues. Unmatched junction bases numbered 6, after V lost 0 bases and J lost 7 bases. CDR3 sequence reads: CASSLGGQGANIQYF. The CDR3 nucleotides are TGCGCCAGCAGCTTGGGCGGGCAGGGGGCGAACATTCAGTACTTC.

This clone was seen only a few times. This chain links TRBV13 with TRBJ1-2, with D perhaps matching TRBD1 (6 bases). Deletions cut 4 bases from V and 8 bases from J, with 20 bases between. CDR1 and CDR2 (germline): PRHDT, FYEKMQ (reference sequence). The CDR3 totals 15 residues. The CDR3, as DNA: TGTGCCAGCAGCTCCAGTGGGGGGCGAACGAAAGGCTACACCTTC. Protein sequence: CASSSSGGRTKGYTF.

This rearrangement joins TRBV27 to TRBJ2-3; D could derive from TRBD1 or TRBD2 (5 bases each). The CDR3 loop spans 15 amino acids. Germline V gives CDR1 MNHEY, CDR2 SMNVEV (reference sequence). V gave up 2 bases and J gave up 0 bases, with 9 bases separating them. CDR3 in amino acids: CASSLGGRSTDTQYF. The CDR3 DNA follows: TGTGCCAGCAGTTTAGGGGGACGGAGCACAGATACGCAGTATTTT.

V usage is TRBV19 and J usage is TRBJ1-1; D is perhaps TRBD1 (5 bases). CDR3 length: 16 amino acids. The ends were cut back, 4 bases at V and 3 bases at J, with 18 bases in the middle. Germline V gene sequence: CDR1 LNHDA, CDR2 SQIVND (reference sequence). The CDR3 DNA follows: TGTGCCAGTAGTACCACCTCGGAGGGGTCAGACACTGAAGCTTTCTTT. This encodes CASSTTSEGSDTEAFF.